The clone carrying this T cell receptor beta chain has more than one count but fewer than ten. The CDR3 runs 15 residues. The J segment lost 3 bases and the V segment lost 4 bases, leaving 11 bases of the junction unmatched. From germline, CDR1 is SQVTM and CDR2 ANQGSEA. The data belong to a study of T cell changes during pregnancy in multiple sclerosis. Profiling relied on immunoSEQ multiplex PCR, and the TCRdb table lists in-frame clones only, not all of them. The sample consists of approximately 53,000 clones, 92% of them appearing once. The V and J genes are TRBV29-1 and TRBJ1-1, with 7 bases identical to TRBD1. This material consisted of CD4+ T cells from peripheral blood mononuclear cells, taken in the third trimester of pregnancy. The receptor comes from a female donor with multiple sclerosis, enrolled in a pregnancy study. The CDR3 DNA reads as TGCAGCGTTGTAGGTTTTCGGGACAGAGACACTGAAGCTTTCTTT. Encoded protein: CSVVGFRDRDTEAFF. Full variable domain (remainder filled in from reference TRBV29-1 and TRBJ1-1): SAVISQKPSRDICQRGTSLTIQCQVDSQVTMMFWYRQQPGQSLTLIATANQGSEATYESGFVIDKFPISRPNLTFSTLTVSNMSPEDSSIYLCSVVGFRDRDTEAFFGQGTRLTVV.